The clone carrying this T cell receptor (beta chain) was seen a few times. This CDR3 has 15 residues. Germline-derived CDR1 and CDR2 are MGHRA and YSYEKL. V lost 4 bases to trimming and J lost 2 bases, with 15 bases between them. Measured with immunoSEQ multiplex PCR; TCRdb has only the in-frame clones, and not every one. The table has more than 400,000 clones, around 80% seen once. These data originate in a study of shared clonotypes between healthy human individuals. This clonotype was sampled from a woman aged 40-49 years in good health. Some clones in this sample may be carry-over from other donors' samples. V is TRBV4-1 and J is TRBJ2-7; a possible D gene is TRBD2 (6 bases). The sequenced sample was PBMCs. The CDR3 DNA is TGCGCCAGCAGCCTTCGGGATAGCGGAACCTACGAGCAGTACTTC. This encodes CASSLRDSGTYEQYF.